Following are 30 T cell receptor beta chains from one sample sequenced in a study of T cell repertoires in cytomegalovirus infection. TCRdb called the reads again in MiXCR, with one record for every CDR3 protein. The sample lists a few hundred thousand distinct CDR3 sequences; 17% were seen once. Sequenced: PBMCs. These receptors all stem from a human donor in good health (CMV status not recorded). Some clones in this sample may be carry-over from other donors' samples.

The sample holds a few counts of this clonotype. The rearrangement joins TRBV4-3 to TRBJ2-2; 11 bases are shared with TRBD1. The length of the CDR3 is 17 residues. Germline V gives CDR1 LGHNA, CDR2 YSLEER. V trimming: 1 base; J trimming: 4 bases; junction bases outside the gene matches: 5. The CDR3 loop reads CASSQGTGGDVTGELFF. The CDR3 nucleotides are TGCGCCAGCAGCCAAGGGACAGGGGGCGACGTCACCGGGGAGCTGTTTTTT.

Notes on this clonotype: Relative to the germline gene, one junction end is altered; a read error may explain this. The gene calls are TRBV5-1 and TRBJ2-7; 7 bases line up with TRBD1. The length of the CDR3 is 15 residues. Germline loops: CDR1 SGHRS, CDR2 YFSETQ. DNA for the CDR3: TGCGCCTGCAGCTTGGCCGCAGGGGGTCTCTACGAGCAGTACTTC. It specifies CACSLAAGGLYEQYF.

This chain joins TRBV5-1 and TRBJ2-5; tentative D call: TRBD2 (7 bases). V dropped 0 bases and J dropped 4 bases, with 13 bases sitting between them. Germline V lookup: CDR1 SGHRS, CDR2 YFSETQ. This CDR3 spans 15 amino acids. The CDR3: CASSLVGGARETQYF. CDR3 nucleotides: TGCGCCAGCAGCTTGGTTGGGGGGGCCCGAGAGACCCAGTACTTC.

This clonotype was recorded many times. The chain has TRBV7-2 and TRBJ2-5; maybe TRBD2 (5 bases). The closer fit of TRBJ2-3 to the DNA end suggests the J call may be wrong. The germline V gene encodes CDR1 SGHTA and CDR2 FQGNSA. CDR3 length: 11 amino acids. For the CDR3, the DNA is TGTGCCAGCAGCTCCGGAGGTACGCAGTATTTT. Residues: CASSSGGTQYF.

The chain employs TRBV18 and TRBJ1-1; no clear D. Per the germline V gene, CDR1 is KGHSH and CDR2 is LQKENI. The CDR3 runs to 13 residues. Trimming shortened V by 5 bases and J by 1 base, and 8 bases separated the two germline ends. This chain's CDR3 is CASSTLTNTEAFF. The CDR3 bases are TGTGCCAGCTCAACCCTCACGAACACTGAAGCTTTCTTT.

This clonotype was observed once. The genes are TRBV10-3 and TRBJ1-3, with D possibly TRBD1 on 5 matching bases. V shed 10 bases and J shed 0 bases, with 16 bases lying between them. The CDR3 is 15 amino acids. The germline V gene encodes CDR1 ENHRY and CDR2 SYGVKD. Here the CDR3 reads CATGTGPSSGNTIYF. The CDR3 DNA sequence: TGTGCCACCGGGACGGGGCCTAGCTCTGGAAACACCATATATTTT.

This clonotype has at least ten counts. The chain employs TRBV28 and TRBJ1-1; D is unresolved. V was cut by 6 bases and J by 0 bases, with 20 bases left in between. CDR3 length: 17 residues. Germline CDR1 MDHEN, CDR2 SYDVKM. CDR3 sequence (DNA): TGTGCCAGCAGCCGCGAGAGGAACAGACCCATGAACACTGAAGCTTTCTTT. This translates into CASSRERNRPMNTEAFF.

The V gene is TRBV2, the J gene TRBJ2-3; TRBD2 agrees at 9 bases. V gave up 2 bases and J gave up 7 bases; unmatched junction bases: 10. The V gene's germline CDR1 is SNHLY and CDR2 FYNNEI. CDR3 size: 16 residues. CDR3 loop: CASSERVAGVSNTQYF. The CDR3 DNA follows: TGTGCCAGCAGTGAACGGGTAGCGGGGGTGTCAAATACGCAGTATTTT. Combining the CDR3 with reference TRBV2 and TRBJ2-3 gives the whole variable domain EPEVTQTPSHQVTQMGQEVILRCVPISNHLYFYWYRQILGQKVEFLVSFYNNEISEKSEIFDDQFSVERPDGSNFTLKIRSTKLEDSAMYFCASSERVAGVSNTQYFGPGTRLTVL.

The chain is built from TRBV6-5 and TRBJ1-1, with a possible D match to TRBD1 (5 bases). Trimming left V 0 bases short and J 0 bases short, with 14 bases between. CDR1 MNHEY and CDR2 SVGAGI come from the germline V gene. This CDR3 comprises 17 residues. The CDR3 region has the DNA TGTGCCAGCAGTTACTCGATTGGGGGGACCATGAACACTGAAGCTTTCTTT. Translated: CASSYSIGGTMNTEAFF.

This clonotype was detected ten times or more. The chain joins TRBV4-2 to TRBJ1-1; tentative D call: TRBD1 (6 bases). The CDR3 has 14 amino acids. Germline assignment: CDR1 LGHNA and CDR2 YNFKEQ. Trimming took off 2 bases at V and 7 bases at J, with 14 bases between the two ends. The chain's CDR3 is CASSQYQGKSEAFF. DNA for the CDR3: TGTGCCAGCAGCCAATATCAGGGGAAAAGTGAAGCTTTCTTT.

J is TRBJ2-1 and V is TRBV20-1; maybe TRBD1 (5 bases). Germline lookup yields CDR1 DFQATT and CDR2 SNEGSKA (reference sequence). V was clipped by 3 bases and J by 6 bases, with 15 bases between them. The CDR3 loop spans 14 amino acids. CDR3 in DNA: TGCAGTGCTAGTAGCAATAGGGGTACCAATGAGCAGTTCTTC. Protein sequence: CSASSNRGTNEQFF.

In its sample, this clonotype was seen a few times. The chain is built from TRBV12-3 or TRBV12-4 and TRBJ1-1; D gene unclear. Trimming took off 2 bases at V and 9 bases at J, with 10 bases between the two ends. The length of the CDR3 is 12 residues. The CDR3 region is CASSLPGSQAFF. In DNA, the CDR3 is TGTGCCAGCAGTTTACCGGGATCACAAGCTTTCTTT.

This clonotype appeared many times. This chain joins TRBV4-2 and TRBJ2-2; TRBD2 matches 8 bases. The CDR3 loop spans 18 amino acids. Germline V gene data show CDR1 as LGHNA and CDR2 as YNFKEQ. The V segment lost 0 bases and the J segment 6 bases; nucleotides outside the gene matches: 12. The CDR3 nucleotides are TGTGCCAGCAGCCAAGATCGATTCCGGGGGGGCTTACCCGGGGAGCTGTTTTTT. It encodes CASSQDRFRGGLPGELFF.

The chain employs TRBV4-1 and TRBJ2-2; TRBD1 agrees at 8 bases. This CDR3 is built from 16 residues. The germline V gene has CDR1 MGHRA and CDR2 YSYEKL. Trimming at V came to 3 bases and at J to 1 base, leaving 4 bases not matched to a gene. CDR3 bases: TGCGCCAGCAGCCACCCACAGGGGGGGAACACCGGGGAGCTGTTTTTT. Translating it yields CASSHPQGGNTGELFF.

This clonotype was found many times. Mismatch with germline at one junction end may stem from a read error. The genes are TRBV7-7 and TRBJ2-5; 11 bases agree with TRBD2. The CDR3 has 14 amino acids. Germline CDR1 SSHAT, CDR2 FNYEAQ (reference sequence). The CDR3 nucleotides are TGTGCTAGCAGCCCAGGACTAGCGGGAGAGACCCAGTACTTC. Its protein is CASSPGLAGETQYF.

This clonotype was counted between two and nine times. The chain is built from TRBV25-1 and TRBJ2-1, with TRBD2 identical over 8 bases. The CDR3 sequence is 14 residues long. The V and J ends lost 4 bases and 7 bases, in that order; junction bases with no gene match: 6. The germline CDR1 and CDR2 sequences are MGHDK and SYGVNS. The CDR3 sequence is CASSVAGPSNEQFF. The CDR3 DNA reads as TGTGCCAGCAGTGTAGCGGGGCCCTCGAATGAGCAGTTCTTC.

This clonotype came up many times. The V and J genes are TRBV7-2 and TRBJ1-1, with 7 bases aligning to TRBD1. This CDR3 has 15 residues. In germline, CDR1 is SGHTA, CDR2 FQGNSA. V gave up 6 bases and J gave up 3 bases; unmatched junction bases: 10. The CDR3 DNA reads as TGTGCCAGCAGTACACAGGGGAAGGGGGACACTGAAGCTTTCTTT. Its protein product is CASSTQGKGDTEAFF. The variable domain in full, with the rest retrieved from reference TRBV7-2 and TRBJ1-1, is GAGVSQSPSNKVTEKGKDVELRCDPISGHTALYWYRQSLGQGLEFLIYFQGNSAPDKSGLPSDRFSAERTGGSVSTLTIQRTQQEDSAVYLCASSTQGKGDTEAFFGQGTRLTVV.

The chain carries TRBV27 and TRBJ2-1, with D perhaps being TRBD1 or TRBD2 (6 bases each). Germline V gene lookup returns CDR1 MNHEY and CDR2 SMNVEV (reference sequence). The length of the CDR3 is 14 residues. V was shortened by 6 bases and J by 12 bases, with 21 bases between the two germline ends. CDR3 in DNA: TGTGCCAGCAGCACCCCCTCGGGGGCGTACCGGCAGTTCTTC. Protein sequence: CASSTPSGAYRQFF.

The rearrangement joins TRBV20-1 to TRBJ1-5; 7 nucleotides match TRBD1. Per germline, CDR1 DFQATT and CDR2 SNEGSKA (reference sequence). V was pared by 6 bases and J by 0 bases, with 5 bases of the junction left unmatched. The CDR3 is 14 amino acids. DNA of the CDR3: TGCAGTGCACCGACAGGGAATAGCAATCAGCCCCAGCATTTT. It translates to CSAPTGNSNQPQHF.

At least ten counts were recorded for this clonotype. The chain is built from TRBV7-6 and TRBJ2-7; TRBD1 matches at 9 bases. CDR1 is SGHVS and CDR2 is FNYEAQ in the germline V gene. V trimming: 5 bases; J trimming: 3 bases; junction bases outside the gene matches: 5. The CDR3 runs to 14 residues. The DNA of the CDR3 is TGTGCCAGCAGCAAATTGGGACAGGGCTACGAGCAGTACTTC. This codes for CASSKLGQGYEQYF.

The rearrangement uses TRBV5-8 and TRBJ2-3; 8 positions agree with TRBD2. This CDR3 comprises 16 residues. Per the germline V gene, CDR1 is SGHTS and CDR2 is YDEGEE. V gave up 2 bases and J gave up 2 bases; unmatched junction bases: 7. The CDR3 here is CASSFTRGGPTDTQYF. The CDR3 DNA reads as TGTGCCAGCAGCTTTACCCGGGGGGGGCCCACAGATACGCAGTATTTT.

This chain connects TRBV6-6 to TRBJ2-7, with TRBD2 matching 7 bases. The CDR3 loop spans 14 amino acids. The germline V gene encodes CDR1 MNHNY and CDR2 SVGAGI (reference sequence). Trimming at V came to 5 bases and at J to 0 bases, leaving 4 bases not matched to a gene. The CDR3 DNA reads as TGTGCCAGCAGTAGCGGGGATAGCTCCTACGAGCAGTACTTC. Its protein is CASSSGDSSYEQYF.

The chain uses TRBV7-2 and TRBJ2-2, with 8 bases lining up with TRBD1. From germline, CDR1 is SGHTA and CDR2 FQGNSA. The CDR3 consists of 17 residues. The V and J ends lost 1 base and 4 bases, in that order; junction bases with no gene match: 8. In DNA form, the CDR3 reads TGTGCCAGCAGCTTAGAACGGCAGGGGGCGAGCACCGGGGAGCTGTTTTTT. Translated: CASSLERQGASTGELFF.

This chain uses TRBV20-1 with TRBJ2-5, with D perhaps matching TRBD1 (5 bases). The CDR3 is made up of 16 amino acids. From germline, CDR1 is DFQATT and CDR2 SNEGSKA (reference sequence). Trimming cost V 3 bases and J 2 bases, with 19 bases left between them. The CDR3 sequence: CSASKAQGSLQETQYF. The CDR3 nucleotides are TGCAGTGCTAGTAAGGCCCAGGGCTCTTTACAAGAGACCCAGTACTTC.

This clonotype turned up a few times. V is TRBV20-1 and J is TRBJ2-2; TRBD2 is a possible D gene (6 bases). This CDR3 comprises 18 residues. Germline lookup yields CDR1 DFQATT and CDR2 SNEGSKA (reference sequence). Deletions cut 5 bases from V and 3 bases from J, with 25 bases between. CDR3 nucleotides: TGCAGTGCTGCCCCACGAACCAGGGCGGGGACCCACACCGGGGAGCTGTTTTTT. The encoded protein is CSAAPRTRAGTHTGELFF.

The sample holds many counts of this clonotype. The J gene is TRBJ2-5, the V gene TRBV12-3 or TRBV12-4, with a weak D call TRBD1 (5 bases). The CDR3 length is 14 residues. Between the trimmed V and J ends, which lost 3 bases and 4 bases, there was a span of 12 bases. The CDR3 nucleotides are TGTGCCAGCAGTTTGGGGTACAGGAGAGAGACCCAGTACTTC. Its translation is CASSLGYRRETQYF.

This clonotype was counted many times. The J gene is TRBJ1-1, the V gene TRBV7-9, with a tentative D call TRBD1 (5 bases). This CDR3 spans 13 amino acids. V lost 6 bases and J 1 base, leaving 9 bases between the germline ends. Germline CDR1 SEHNR, CDR2 FQNEAQ (reference sequence). The DNA for the CDR3 is TGTGCCAGCAGGTCGACAGAGAACACTGAAGCTTTCTTT. This codes for CASRSTENTEAFF.

This clonotype was detected only a few times. This chain uses TRBV6-1 with TRBJ1-1, with TRBD1 identical over 7 bases. The ends lost 4 bases at V and 8 bases at J; junction bases unmatched: 4. Germline V gene data show CDR1 as MNHNS and CDR2 as SASEGT. CDR3 length equals 12 residues. Written as DNA, the CDR3 is TGTGCCAGCAGTGGACCGACAGGGGAAGCTTTCTTT. Translating it yields CASSGPTGEAFF.

The chain recombines TRBV7-9 with TRBJ1-3; D ambiguous. The CDR3 sequence is 15 residues long. Germline V lookup: CDR1 SEHNR, CDR2 FQNEAQ (reference sequence). V lost 6 bases and J lost 2, with 14 bases in between. The CDR3 DNA reads TGTGCCAGCAGTAGCCGCGGGCTGGCTGGAAACACCATATATTTT. Encoded protein: CASSSRGLAGNTIYF.

This clonotype has ten or more counts. The rearrangement links TRBV6-5 to TRBJ2-3; TRBD1 matches 10 bases. Losses at the gene ends were 0 bases for V and 4 bases for J; bases not matched to a gene: 4. Germline-derived CDR1 and CDR2 are MNHEY and SVGAGI. The CDR3 extends over 16 amino acids. CDR3 sequence reads: CASSYSMGTGADTQYF. Here the CDR3 DNA reads TGTGCCAGCAGTTACTCGATGGGGACAGGGGCAGATACGCAGTATTTT.